The 5 T cell receptor beta chains in this list originate from one sample, sequenced in a study of blood T cells in healthy people across ages. A sample-barcoded 5' primer and a J-beta primer mix were used in a second PCR of roughly 7 to 11 cycles. TCRdb re-analysed the 5' RACE reads in MiXCR, keeping a single row per CDR3 protein. Among about 780,000 distinct CDR3 sequences, 35% to 50% were seen once, and the ten largest hold roughly 18%. The sample taken for sequencing was blood. These receptors were obtained from a man at least 80 years old in good health.

The chain combines TRBV29-1 with TRBJ2-1; 8 bases fit TRBD1. CDR3 size: 15 residues. The germline V gene has CDR1 SQVTM and CDR2 ANQGSEA. The V segment lost 5 bases and the J segment 0 bases; nucleotides outside the gene matches: 6. The CDR3: CSVHQGAASYNEQFF. As DNA, the CDR3 is TGCAGCGTTCATCAGGGGGCCGCCTCCTACAATGAGCAGTTCTTC.

This clonotype was found once. The genes are TRBV5-1 and TRBJ2-5; 8 bases are a match to TRBD1. The V and J ends lost 3 bases and 9 bases, in that order; junction bases with no gene match: 13. CDR1 and CDR2 from the germline V gene are SGHRS and YFSETQ. This CDR3 region has 15 residues. This chain's CDR3 is CASSWDGQGSQAQYF. CDR3 nucleotide sequence: TGCGCCAGCAGCTGGGACGGACAGGGAAGTCAGGCCCAGTACTTC. Based on the CDR3 plus reference TRBV5-1 and TRBJ2-5, the full variable domain is KAGVTQTPRYLIKTRGQQVTLSCSPISGHRSVSWYQQTPGQGLQFLFEYFSETQRNKGNFPGRFSGRQFSNSRSEMNVSTLELGDSALYLCASSWDGQGSQAQYFGPGTRLLVL.

The V and J genes are TRBV27 and TRBJ2-7; the match to TRBD2 covers 8 bases. CDR1 is MNHEY and CDR2 is SMNVEV in the germline V gene (reference sequence). V shed 7 bases and J 0 bases; nucleotides not matched to a gene: 5. The CDR3 is 14 amino acids. This chain's CDR3 is CASKVAGSSYEQYF. The DNA of the CDR3 is TGTGCCAGCAAGGTAGCGGGGAGCTCCTACGAGCAGTACTTC.

This clonotype was seen a few times. The chain has TRBV12-3 or TRBV12-4 and TRBJ2-3; TRBD1 matches 8 bases. The CDR3 runs to 15 residues. The V gene end was trimmed by 4 bases and the J gene end by 4 bases; junction bases not matched to a gene: 7. The CDR3 is CASSSEDRVSDTQYF. The CDR3 region has the DNA TGTGCCAGCAGTTCCGAGGACAGGGTATCAGATACGCAGTATTTT.

This clonotype was picked up many times. This rearrangement joins TRBV7-2 to TRBJ2-6; D ambiguous. The CDR3 contains 16 residues. V was shortened by 4 bases and J by 2 bases, with 12 bases between the two germline ends. Germline-derived CDR1 and CDR2 are SGHTA and FQGNSA. Written as DNA, the CDR3 is TGTGCCAGCAGCTCTGGCCCTCGGGCTGGGGCCAACGTCCTGACTTTC. Translated: CASSSGPRAGANVLTF.